Below, one T cell receptor (beta chain) is given with its context. Its antigen remains unknown. The data stem from a study of CD4 T cells in relation to SARS-CoV-2 and coronaviruses. TCRdb keeps only in-frame clones here, not all; method: immunoSEQ multiplex PCR. The table lists 31,000 or so clones, about three quarters of them singletons. CD4+ T cells from unexposed donors were obtained before the COVID-19 pandemic (2011-2018). The cells were cultured for 10 days before CD4+ T cells were isolated. Testing used SARS-CoV-2 S/N and four cold-coronavirus spikes on unexposed-donor CD4+ T cells, cells permitting. Points from the study as a whole: In roughly 65% of donors, memory CD4+ clonotypes crossrecognized SARS-CoV-2 and at least one common cold coronavirus spike.

V dropped 1 base and J dropped 6 bases, with 11 bases sitting between them. The CDR3 spans 14 residues. Germline values: CDR1 SEHNR, CDR2 FQNEAQ (reference sequence). The sequence was obtained from a human donor in good health. The chain has TRBV7-9 and TRBJ2-3; possible D gene TRBD1, 5 bases. The sequenced material came from CD4+ T cells from PBMCs, cultured in vitro. As DNA, the CDR3 is TGTGCCAGCAGCTTAGATCAGGGATCGGATACGCAGTATTTT. Its protein is CASSLDQGSDTQYF. The entire variable domain, with the rest obtained from reference TRBV7-9 and TRBJ2-3, is as follows: DTGVSQNPRHKITKRGQNVTFRCDPISEHNRLYWYRQTLGQGPEFLTYFQNEAQLEKSRLLSDRFSAERPKGSFSTLEIQRTEQGDSAMYLCASSLDQGSDTQYFGPGTRLTVL.